A selection of T cell receptor beta chains follows, all from one sample in a study of blood T cell repertoires in COVID-19. The data were produced by immunoSEQ multiplex PCR, yet TCRdb's version contains in-frame clones alone and is incomplete. The data hold around 200,000 clones, with roughly nine tenths observed a single time. The sequencing input was PBMCs or T cells enriched from blood (not recorded which). The receptors were gathered from a woman in her thirties or forties with acute COVID-19. Each CDR3 is given with its conserved first and last residue. The D gene is left open where the match is weak. A clone size is listed for some rows: how often the clone was seen (once, few, many), or a class if it is expanded.

d_call: -; clone_size: -; v_call: TRBV5-4; j_call: TRBJ1-2; cdr3_aa: CASSFRTGIPRGYTF; cdr3_nt: TGTGCCAGCAGCTTCCGAACAGGGATCCCTCGGGGCTACACCTTC
d_call: -; clone_size: -; v_call: TRBV21-1; j_call: TRBJ2-1; cdr3_aa: CASSKGEENEQFF; cdr3_nt: TGTGCCAGCAGCAAAGGGGAGGAAAATGAGCAGTTCTTC
d_call: -; clone_size: -; v_call: TRBV28; j_call: TRBJ1-5; cdr3_aa: CASIFYSNQPQHF; cdr3_nt: TGTGCCAGCATTTTTTATAGCAATCAGCCCCAGCATTTT
d_call: -; clone_size: -; v_call: TRBV7-9; j_call: TRBJ2-3; cdr3_aa: CASSLGTDTQYF; cdr3_nt: TGTGCCAGCAGCCTCGGGACAGATACGCAGTATTTT
d_call: -; clone_size: -; v_call: TRBV19; j_call: TRBJ2-3; cdr3_aa: CASSISVALITTDTQYF; cdr3_nt: TGTGCCAGTAGTATTTCAGTGGCCCTCATAACCACAGATACGCAGTATTTT
d_call: -; clone_size: few; v_call: TRBV30; j_call: TRBJ1-6; cdr3_aa: CAWSRDTSPLHF; cdr3_nt: TGTGCCTGGAGTCGGGACACCTCACCCCTCCACTTT
d_call: TRBD1; clone_size: -; v_call: TRBV6-5; j_call: TRBJ2-7; cdr3_aa: CASTGTGATYEQYF; cdr3_nt: TGTGCCAGCACTGGGACAGGGGCCACCTACGAGCAGTACTTC
d_call: TRBD2; clone_size: -; v_call: TRBV7-9; j_call: TRBJ2-5; cdr3_aa: CASSLSGGAETQYF; cdr3_nt: TGTGCCAGCAGCTTGAGCGGGGGGGCTGAGACCCAGTACTTC
d_call: TRBD2; clone_size: few; v_call: TRBV4-3; j_call: TRBJ2-1; cdr3_aa: CASSQGTSGESSYNEQFF; cdr3_nt: TGCGCCAGCAGCCAAGGGACTAGCGGGGAAAGCTCCTACAATGAGCAGTTCTTC
d_call: TRBD2; clone_size: -; v_call: TRBV4-2; j_call: TRBJ2-3; cdr3_aa: CASSQGGPTAGGPFTQYF; cdr3_nt: TGTGCCAGCAGCCAAGGTGGGCCCACAGCGGGAGGGCCGTTTACGCAGTATTTT
d_call: TRBD2; clone_size: many; v_call: TRBV7-8; j_call: TRBJ2-7; cdr3_aa: CASSVGVAGVGEQYF; cdr3_nt: TGTGCCAGCAGCGTCGGGGTAGCGGGAGTTGGCGAGCAGTACTTC
d_call: -; clone_size: -; v_call: TRBV9; j_call: TRBJ1-5; cdr3_aa: CASSVRRFNQPQHF; cdr3_nt: TGTGCCAGCAGCGTAAGGAGGTTCAATCAGCCCCAGCATTTT
d_call: -; clone_size: -; v_call: TRBV14; j_call: TRBJ2-7; cdr3_aa: CASSAGRLAYEQYF; cdr3_nt: TGTGCCAGCAGCGCGGGACGGCTAGCCTACGAGCAGTACTTC
d_call: -; clone_size: -; v_call: TRBV29-1; j_call: TRBJ2-1; cdr3_aa: CSVPAGEQFF; cdr3_nt: TGCAGCGTCCCTGCCGGGGAGCAGTTCTTC
d_call: TRBD2; clone_size: -; v_call: TRBV27; j_call: TRBJ2-7; cdr3_aa: CASSLSGTSGRGQYF; cdr3_nt: TGTGCCAGCAGTTTATCCGGGACTAGCGGGAGAGGGCAGTACTTC
d_call: -; clone_size: once; v_call: TRBV11-2; j_call: TRBJ2-7; cdr3_aa: CASSSTWTDFSYEQYF; cdr3_nt: TGTGCCAGCAGCTCAACCTGGACTGACTTTTCCTACGAGCAGTACTTC
d_call: TRBD1; clone_size: -; v_call: TRBV6-5; j_call: TRBJ1-2; cdr3_aa: CASSYQGQGKYGYTF; cdr3_nt: TGTGCCAGCAGTTATCAAGGACAGGGGAAGTATGGCTACACCTTC
d_call: TRBD1; clone_size: -; v_call: TRBV12-5; j_call: TRBJ2-7; cdr3_aa: CASGPGTGDYEQYF; cdr3_nt: TGTGCTAGTGGTCCGGGGACAGGTGACTACGAGCAGTACTTC
d_call: TRBD1; clone_size: few; v_call: TRBV7-9; j_call: TRBJ1-2; cdr3_aa: CASSLTGQGHGYTF; cdr3_nt: TGTGCCAGCAGCTTAACGGGACAGGGGCATGGCTACACCTTC
d_call: -; clone_size: -; v_call: TRBV5-6; j_call: TRBJ2-1; cdr3_aa: CASSLGEIRYYNEQFF; cdr3_nt: TGTGCCAGCAGCTTGGGGGAGATTAGGTACTACAATGAGCAGTTCTTC
d_call: TRBD1; clone_size: few; v_call: TRBV29-1; j_call: TRBJ2-7; cdr3_aa: CSVRTGRIEQYF; cdr3_nt: TGCAGCGTACGGACAGGGCGGATCGAGCAGTACTTC
d_call: TRBD2; clone_size: -; v_call: TRBV2; j_call: TRBJ2-2; cdr3_aa: CASSERLAATLNTGELFF; cdr3_nt: TGTGCCAGCAGTGAAAGGCTAGCGGCAACCCTAAACACCGGGGAGCTGTTTTTT
d_call: TRBD1; clone_size: -; v_call: TRBV28; j_call: TRBJ1-1; cdr3_aa: CASTRGASEAFF; cdr3_nt: TGTGCCAGCACCAGGGGGGCGTCTGAAGCTTTCTTT
d_call: -; clone_size: -; v_call: TRBV19; j_call: TRBJ1-4; cdr3_aa: CASSAPGYEKLFF; cdr3_nt: TGTGCCAGTAGCGCCCCGGGGTATGAAAAACTGTTTTTT
d_call: TRBD1; clone_size: -; v_call: TRBV6-1; j_call: TRBJ1-2; cdr3_aa: CASSSRTGSGYGYTF; cdr3_nt: TGTGCCAGCAGTTCTAGGACAGGGTCCGGCTATGGCTACACCTTC
d_call: TRBD2; clone_size: -; v_call: TRBV9; j_call: TRBJ2-3; cdr3_aa: CASSPRTSAGPDTQYF; cdr3_nt: TGTGCCAGCAGCCCGAGAACTAGCGCGGGCCCGGATACGCAGTATTTT
d_call: TRBD1; clone_size: -; v_call: TRBV7-2; j_call: TRBJ2-7; cdr3_aa: CASMLRQGSREQYF; cdr3_nt: TGTGCCAGCATGCTGAGACAGGGCTCCCGCGAGCAGTACTTC
d_call: -; clone_size: -; v_call: TRBV2; j_call: TRBJ2-7; cdr3_aa: CASSVIRVAYEQYF; cdr3_nt: TGTGCCAGCAGTGTTATCAGGGTCGCCTACGAGCAGTACTTC
d_call: -; clone_size: -; v_call: TRBV7-6; j_call: TRBJ2-1; cdr3_aa: CASSLDTRYNEQFF; cdr3_nt: TGTGCCAGCAGCTTAGATACCAGATACAATGAGCAGTTCTTC
d_call: -; clone_size: -; v_call: TRBV19; j_call: TRBJ1-2; cdr3_aa: CASQPPIGVKGGYGYTF; cdr3_nt: TGTGCCAGTCAACCCCCGATTGGAGTCAAAGGCGGCTATGGCTACACCTTC
d_call: -; clone_size: -; v_call: TRBV19; j_call: TRBJ1-5; cdr3_aa: CASSSGQPQHF; cdr3_nt: TGTGCCAGCAGCTCGGGGCAGCCCCAGCATTTT
d_call: -; clone_size: -; v_call: TRBV6-5; j_call: TRBJ1-2; cdr3_aa: CASRLGASNYGYTF; cdr3_nt: TGTGCCAGCAGGTTAGGGGCATCCAACTATGGCTACACCTTC
d_call: -; clone_size: -; v_call: TRBV7-3; j_call: TRBJ1-1; cdr3_aa: CASSAQGGVTEAFF; cdr3_nt: TGTGCCAGCAGCGCGCAGGGTGGGGTCACTGAAGCTTTCTTT
d_call: -; clone_size: -; v_call: TRBV25-1; j_call: TRBJ2-7; cdr3_aa: CASSEYRQNEQYF; cdr3_nt: TGTGCCAGCAGTGAATATCGACAGAACGAGCAGTACTTC
d_call: -; clone_size: -; v_call: TRBV7-9; j_call: TRBJ2-7; cdr3_aa: CASSLARGRTRSSDYEQYF; cdr3_nt: TGTGCCAGCAGCTTAGCGCGTGGGAGGACACGCTCTAGCGACTACGAGCAGTACTTC
d_call: TRBD1; clone_size: -; v_call: TRBV5-4; j_call: TRBJ1-1; cdr3_aa: CASRPRQGGTFF; cdr3_nt: TGTGCCAGCAGACCCAGACAGGGTGGAACTTTCTTT
d_call: -; clone_size: -; v_call: TRBV13; j_call: TRBJ2-7; cdr3_aa: CASSFSAAVASDEQYF; cdr3_nt: TGTGCCAGCAGCTTTTCCGCGGCCGTGGCGAGCGACGAGCAGTACTTC
d_call: TRBD1; clone_size: -; v_call: TRBV4-1; j_call: TRBJ1-6; cdr3_aa: CASSPQGLQSSYNSPLHF; cdr3_nt: TGCGCCAGCAGCCCACAGGGGCTACAGAGCTCCTATAATTCACCCCTCCACTTT
d_call: TRBD1; clone_size: -; v_call: TRBV13; j_call: TRBJ2-7; cdr3_aa: CASSLGSGGYEQYF; cdr3_nt: TGTGCCAGCAGCTTAGGGTCAGGGGGCTACGAGCAGTACTTC
d_call: -; clone_size: -; v_call: TRBV28; j_call: TRBJ1-1; cdr3_aa: CASRETVEAFF; cdr3_nt: TGTGCCAGCAGGGAGACAGTTGAAGCTTTCTTT
d_call: -; clone_size: -; v_call: TRBV11-2; j_call: TRBJ1-5; cdr3_aa: CASSPGVSNQPQHF; cdr3_nt: TGTGCCAGCAGTCCAGGGGTAAGCAATCAGCCCCAGCATTTT
d_call: TRBD1; clone_size: -; v_call: TRBV9; j_call: TRBJ1-2; cdr3_aa: CASTLGTGVYGYTF; cdr3_nt: TGTGCCAGCACCCTCGGGACAGGGGTCTATGGCTACACCTTC
d_call: TRBD1; clone_size: -; v_call: TRBV7-6; j_call: TRBJ1-4; cdr3_aa: CASSQGTGVNEKLFF; cdr3_nt: TGTGCCAGCAGCCAGGGGACAGGGGTTAATGAAAAACTGTTTTTT
d_call: -; clone_size: -; v_call: TRBV5-1; j_call: TRBJ2-5; cdr3_aa: CASSDPSWTENQETQYF; cdr3_nt: TGCGCCAGCAGCGACCCCAGCTGGACAGAGAACCAAGAGACCCAGTACTTC
d_call: -; clone_size: -; v_call: TRBV19; j_call: TRBJ2-1; cdr3_aa: CTSTRDLSSYNEQFF; cdr3_nt: TGTACCAGTACCCGGGACTTGAGCTCCTACAATGAGCAGTTCTTC
d_call: TRBD1; clone_size: -; v_call: TRBV18; j_call: TRBJ2-7; cdr3_aa: CASSSPGQGVYEQYF; cdr3_nt: TGTGCCAGCTCATCACCGGGACAGGGGGTCTACGAGCAGTACTTC
d_call: -; clone_size: once; v_call: TRBV19; j_call: TRBJ1-1; cdr3_aa: CASKEFLGGTEAFF; cdr3_nt: TGTGCCAGTAAAGAATTCCTGGGGGGCACTGAAGCTTTCTTT
d_call: -; clone_size: -; v_call: TRBV27; j_call: TRBJ2-7; cdr3_aa: CASSPLPVTDYEQYF; cdr3_nt: TGTGCCAGCAGTCCCCTCCCCGTAACAGACTACGAGCAGTACTTC
d_call: -; clone_size: -; v_call: TRBV6-2/TRBV6-3; j_call: TRBJ2-1; cdr3_aa: CASSSPLASEQFF; cdr3_nt: TGTGCCAGCAGTTCCCCACTAGCCAGCGAGCAGTTCTTC
d_call: TRBD2; clone_size: -; v_call: TRBV7-9; j_call: TRBJ2-1; cdr3_aa: CASSLELTSGSNEQFF; cdr3_nt: TGTGCCAGCAGCTTAGAGTTGACTAGCGGGAGCAATGAGCAGTTCTTC
d_call: -; clone_size: -; v_call: TRBV9; j_call: TRBJ1-2; cdr3_aa: CASSVDGGGYGYTF; cdr3_nt: TGTGCCAGCAGCGTAGACGGGGGTGGCTATGGCTACACCTTC